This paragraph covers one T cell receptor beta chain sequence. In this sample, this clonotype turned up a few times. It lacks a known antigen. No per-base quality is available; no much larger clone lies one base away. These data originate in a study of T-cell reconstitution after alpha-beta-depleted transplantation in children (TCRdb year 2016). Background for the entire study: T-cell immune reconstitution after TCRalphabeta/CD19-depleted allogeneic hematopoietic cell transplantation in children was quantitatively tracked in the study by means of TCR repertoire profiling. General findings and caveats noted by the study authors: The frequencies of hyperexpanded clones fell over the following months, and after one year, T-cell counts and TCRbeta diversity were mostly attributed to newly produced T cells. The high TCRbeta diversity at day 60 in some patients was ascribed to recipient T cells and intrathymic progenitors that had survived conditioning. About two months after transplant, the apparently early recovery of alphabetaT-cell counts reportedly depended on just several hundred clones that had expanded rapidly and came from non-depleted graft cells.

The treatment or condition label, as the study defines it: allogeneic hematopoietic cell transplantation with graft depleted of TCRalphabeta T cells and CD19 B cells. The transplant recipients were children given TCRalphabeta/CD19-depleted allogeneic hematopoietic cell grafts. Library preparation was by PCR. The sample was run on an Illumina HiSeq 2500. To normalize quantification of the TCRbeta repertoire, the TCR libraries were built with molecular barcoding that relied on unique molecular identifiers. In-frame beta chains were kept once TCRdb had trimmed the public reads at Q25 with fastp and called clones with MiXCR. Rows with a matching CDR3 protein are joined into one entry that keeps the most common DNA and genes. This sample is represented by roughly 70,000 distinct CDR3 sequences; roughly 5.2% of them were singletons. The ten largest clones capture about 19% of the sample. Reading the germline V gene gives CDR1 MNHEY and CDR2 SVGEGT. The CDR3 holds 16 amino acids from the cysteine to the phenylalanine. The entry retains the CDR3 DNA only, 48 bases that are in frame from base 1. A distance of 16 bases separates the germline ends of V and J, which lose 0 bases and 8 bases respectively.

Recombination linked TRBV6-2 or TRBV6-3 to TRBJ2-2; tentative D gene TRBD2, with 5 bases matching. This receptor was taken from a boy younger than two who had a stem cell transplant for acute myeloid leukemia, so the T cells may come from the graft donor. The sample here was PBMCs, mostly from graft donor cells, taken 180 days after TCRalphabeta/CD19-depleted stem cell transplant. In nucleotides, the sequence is TGTGCCAGCAGTTACTCACATCCGGGATTTCCAGGGGAGCTGTTTTTT. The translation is CASSYSHPGFPGELFF.